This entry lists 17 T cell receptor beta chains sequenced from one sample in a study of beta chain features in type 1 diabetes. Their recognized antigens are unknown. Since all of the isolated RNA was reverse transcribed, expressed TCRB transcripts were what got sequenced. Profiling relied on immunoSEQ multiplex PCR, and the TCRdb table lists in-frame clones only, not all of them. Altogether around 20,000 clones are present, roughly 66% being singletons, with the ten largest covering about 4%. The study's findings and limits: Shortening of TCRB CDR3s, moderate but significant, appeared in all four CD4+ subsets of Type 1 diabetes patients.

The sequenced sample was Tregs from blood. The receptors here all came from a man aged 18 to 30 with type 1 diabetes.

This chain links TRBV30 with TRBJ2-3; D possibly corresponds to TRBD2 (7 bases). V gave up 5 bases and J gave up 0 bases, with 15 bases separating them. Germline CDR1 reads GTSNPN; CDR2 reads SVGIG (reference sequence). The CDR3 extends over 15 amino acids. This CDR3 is CAWGGAARSTDTQYF. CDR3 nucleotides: TGTGCCTGGGGGGGGGCTGCCCGTAGCACAGATACGCAGTATTTT.

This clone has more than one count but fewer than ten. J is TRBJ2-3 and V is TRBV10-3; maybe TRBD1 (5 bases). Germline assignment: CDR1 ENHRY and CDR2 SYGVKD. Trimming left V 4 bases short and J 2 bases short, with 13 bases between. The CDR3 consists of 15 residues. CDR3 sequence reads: CAISAVATATDTQYF. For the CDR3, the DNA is TGTGCCATCAGTGCGGTTGCGACAGCCACAGATACGCAGTATTTT.

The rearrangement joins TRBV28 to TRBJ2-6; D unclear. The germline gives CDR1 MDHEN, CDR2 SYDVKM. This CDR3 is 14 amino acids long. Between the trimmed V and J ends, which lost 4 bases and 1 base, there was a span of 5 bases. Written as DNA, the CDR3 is TGTGCCAGCAGTTCGAGATCTGGGGCCAACGTCCTGACTTTC. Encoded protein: CASSSRSGANVLTF.

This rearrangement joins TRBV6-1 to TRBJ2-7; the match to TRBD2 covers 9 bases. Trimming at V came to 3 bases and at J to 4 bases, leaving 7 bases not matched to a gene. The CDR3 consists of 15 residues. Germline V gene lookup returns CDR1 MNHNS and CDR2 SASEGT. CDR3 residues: CASSDLAGGRYEQYF. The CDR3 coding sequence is TGTGCCAGCAGTGATCTGGCGGGAGGGAGATACGAGCAGTACTTC.

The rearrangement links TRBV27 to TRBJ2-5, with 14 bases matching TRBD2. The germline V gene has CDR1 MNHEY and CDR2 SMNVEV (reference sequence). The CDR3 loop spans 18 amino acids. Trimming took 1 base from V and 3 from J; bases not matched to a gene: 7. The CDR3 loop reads CASSLFGTSGSPEETQYF. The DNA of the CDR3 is TGTGCCAGCAGTTTATTCGGGACTAGCGGGAGTCCGGAAGAGACCCAGTACTTC.

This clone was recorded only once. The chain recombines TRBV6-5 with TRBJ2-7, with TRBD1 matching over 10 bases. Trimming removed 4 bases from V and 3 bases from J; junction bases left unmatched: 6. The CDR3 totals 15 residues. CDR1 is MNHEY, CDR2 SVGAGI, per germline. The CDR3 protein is CASSLTGGAGYEQYF. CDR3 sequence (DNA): TGTGCCAGCAGTTTGACAGGGGGCGCGGGCTACGAGCAGTACTTC.

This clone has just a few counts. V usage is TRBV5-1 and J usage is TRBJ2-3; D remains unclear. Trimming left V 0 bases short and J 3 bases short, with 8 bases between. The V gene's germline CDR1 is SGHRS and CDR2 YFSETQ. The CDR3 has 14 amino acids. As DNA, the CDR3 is TGCGCCAGCAGCTTGGTTCTAGAAACAGATACGCAGTATTTT. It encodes CASSLVLETDTQYF.

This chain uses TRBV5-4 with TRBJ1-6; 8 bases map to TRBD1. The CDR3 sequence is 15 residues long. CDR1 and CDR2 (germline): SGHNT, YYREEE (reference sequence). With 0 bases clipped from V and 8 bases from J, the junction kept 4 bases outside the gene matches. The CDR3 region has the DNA TGTGCCAGCAGCTTGGTTGGACAGGGTCATTCACCCCTCCACTTT. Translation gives CASSLVGQGHSPLHF.

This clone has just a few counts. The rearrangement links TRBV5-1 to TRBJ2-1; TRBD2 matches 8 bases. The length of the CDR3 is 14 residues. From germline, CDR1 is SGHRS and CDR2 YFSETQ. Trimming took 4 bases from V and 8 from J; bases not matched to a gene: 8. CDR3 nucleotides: TGCGCCAGCAGCCTAGGACTAGCAGGGGATGAGCAGTTCTTC. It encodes CASSLGLAGDEQFF.

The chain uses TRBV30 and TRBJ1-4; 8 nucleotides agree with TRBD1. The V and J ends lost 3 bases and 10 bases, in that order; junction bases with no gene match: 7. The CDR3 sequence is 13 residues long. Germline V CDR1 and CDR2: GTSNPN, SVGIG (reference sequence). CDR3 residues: CAWSPGGAGKLFF. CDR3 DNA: TGTGCCTGGAGCCCAGGGGGCGCCGGAAAACTGTTTTTT.

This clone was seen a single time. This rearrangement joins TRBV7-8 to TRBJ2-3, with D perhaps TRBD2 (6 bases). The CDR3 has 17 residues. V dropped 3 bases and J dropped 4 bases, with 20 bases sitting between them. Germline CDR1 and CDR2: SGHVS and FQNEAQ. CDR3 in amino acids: CASSFLRMRDAPDTQYF. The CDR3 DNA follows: TGTGCCAGCAGCTTCCTTCGAATGCGGGATGCCCCAGATACGCAGTATTTT.

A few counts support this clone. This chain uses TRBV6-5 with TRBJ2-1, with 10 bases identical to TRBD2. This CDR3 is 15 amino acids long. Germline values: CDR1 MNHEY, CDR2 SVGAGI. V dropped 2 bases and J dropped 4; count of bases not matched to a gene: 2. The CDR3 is CASSYVLAGYNEQFF. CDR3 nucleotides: TGTGCCAGCAGTTACGTACTAGCGGGGTACAATGAGCAGTTCTTC.

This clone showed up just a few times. The CDR3 protein is CASSLRGMTKYEQYF. The DNA for the CDR3 is TGTGCCAGCAGCCTCAGGGGTATGACGAAGTACGAGCAGTACTTC. The chain has TRBV5-4 and TRBJ2-7; perhaps TRBD1 as D (6 bases). The germline gives CDR1 SGHNT, CDR2 YYREEE (reference sequence). The CDR3 is 15 residues long. V was cut by 4 bases and J by 4 bases, with 18 bases left in between.

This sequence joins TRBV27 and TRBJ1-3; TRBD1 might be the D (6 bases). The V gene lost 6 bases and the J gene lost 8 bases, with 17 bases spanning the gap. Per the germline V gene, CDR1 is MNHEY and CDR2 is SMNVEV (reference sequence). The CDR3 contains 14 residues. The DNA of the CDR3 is TGTGCCAGCAGCAAACAGGGCTACGGTTACACCATATATTTT. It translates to CASSKQGYGYTIYF.

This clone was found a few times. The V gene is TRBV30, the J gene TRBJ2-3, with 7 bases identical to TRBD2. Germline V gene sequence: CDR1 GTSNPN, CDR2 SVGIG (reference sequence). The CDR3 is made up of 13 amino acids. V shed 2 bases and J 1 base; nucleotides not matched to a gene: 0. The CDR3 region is CAWSSGGTDTQYF. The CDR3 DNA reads TGTGCCTGGAGTAGCGGGGGCACAGATACGCAGTATTTT.

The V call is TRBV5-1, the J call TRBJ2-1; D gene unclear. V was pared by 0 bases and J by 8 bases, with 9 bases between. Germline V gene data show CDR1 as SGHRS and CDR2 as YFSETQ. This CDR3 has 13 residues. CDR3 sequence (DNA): TGCGCCAGCAGCTTGGCCAACTTCTATGAGCAGTTCTTC. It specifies CASSLANFYEQFF. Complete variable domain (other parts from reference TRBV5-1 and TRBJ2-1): KAGVTQTPRYLIKTRGQQVTLSCSPISGHRSVSWYQQTPGQGLQFLFEYFSETQRNKGNFPGRFSGRQFSNSRSEMNVSTLELGDSALYLCASSLANFYEQFFGPGTRLTVL.

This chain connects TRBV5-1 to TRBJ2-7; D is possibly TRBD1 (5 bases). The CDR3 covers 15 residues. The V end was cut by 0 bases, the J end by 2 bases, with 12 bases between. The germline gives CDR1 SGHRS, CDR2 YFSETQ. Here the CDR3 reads CASSLAQGQTYEQYF. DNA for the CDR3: TGCGCCAGCAGCTTGGCTCAGGGTCAAACCTACGAGCAGTACTTC.